A single sample is the source of the 30 T cell receptor beta chains below, sequenced in a study of T cells in Graves' hyperthyroidism and ophthalmopathy. RNA transcripts were the template for amplifying TCR beta CDR3 regions. First-round RT-PCR with HTBI primers amplified the TCR CDR3 region. TCRdb reprocessed the multiplex PCR reads with MiXCR, giving one entry per CDR3 protein. Of 500,000 to 800,000 distinct CDR3 sequences in the sample, over 40% are singletons; the top ten hold approximately 7.2%. Specimen: peripheral blood or thyroid tissue (not recorded which). The source is an adult man with Graves' disease, either hyperthyroidism or ophthalmopathy (not recorded which).

This clonotype was detected only a few times. The gene calls are TRBV6-5 and TRBJ2-7; TRBD1 agrees at 8 bases. From germline, CDR1 is MNHEY and CDR2 SVGAGI. The junction had 7 bases not matched to a gene; V was cut back by 6 bases and J by 6 bases. The CDR3 is 13 amino acids. The CDR3 loop is CASRADRGFEQYF. The CDR3 DNA reads TGTGCCAGCAGGGCCGACAGGGGATTCGAGCAGTACTTC.

The sample holds many counts of this clonotype. The genes are TRBV25-1 and TRBJ1-1; D uncertain. The CDR3 sequence is 12 residues long. V lost 5 bases and J lost 1, with 5 bases in between. Germline CDR1 MGHDK, CDR2 SYGVNS. The CDR3 loop is CASSRKNTEAFF. CDR3 in DNA: TGTGCCAGCAGTAGGAAGAACACTGAAGCTTTCTTT.

The chain employs TRBV5-1 and TRBJ1-5; TRBD1 aligns across 7 bases. The CDR3 sequence is 15 residues long. Trimming removed 0 bases from V and 5 bases from J; junction bases left unmatched: 5. The germline CDR1 and CDR2 sequences are SGHRS and YFSETQ. The DNA of the CDR3 is TGCGCCAGCAGCTTGGAAGGGGGCGCCGATCAGCCCCAGCATTTT. Its protein product is CASSLEGGADQPQHF.

This clonotype has a handful of counts. V and J are TRBV11-2 and TRBJ1-6; 11 bases are shared with TRBD1. The CDR3 covers 16 residues. Germline loops: CDR1 SGHAT, CDR2 FQNNGV. The trim removed 6 bases at V and 7 bases at J, leaving 8 bases unmatched. CDR3 protein: CASSDRDRGRNSPLHF. CDR3 DNA sequence: TGTGCCAGCAGTGATCGGGACAGGGGGAGAAATTCACCCCTCCACTTT.

This clonotype was found a few times. V gene TRBV7-9 combines with J gene TRBJ2-5; 13 positions agree with TRBD2. V trimming: 6 bases; J trimming: 3 bases; junction bases outside the gene matches: 7. From germline, CDR1 is SEHNR and CDR2 FQNEAQ (reference sequence). The CDR3 is made up of 16 amino acids. The CDR3 nucleotides read TGTGCCAGCAGTTACGGGACTAGCGGGATAGAAGAGACCCAGTACTTC. The encoded protein is CASSYGTSGIEETQYF. Drawing the rest from reference TRBV7-9 and TRBJ2-5, the complete variable domain is DTGVSQNPRHKITKRGQNVTFRCDPISEHNRLYWYRQTLGQGPEFLTYFQNEAQLEKSRLLSDRFSAERPKGSFSTLEIQRTEQGDSAMYLCASSYGTSGIEETQYFGPGTRLLVL.

This chain connects TRBV29-1 to TRBJ2-5, with TRBD2 matching 12 bases. This CDR3 comprises 13 residues. Trimming took 8 bases from V and 5 from J; bases not matched to a gene: 6. CDR1 and CDR2 (germline): SQVTM, ANQGSEA. The chain's CDR3 is CSSGLAGRETQYF. The DNA of the CDR3 is TGCAGCTCGGGACTAGCGGGCCGGGAGACCCAGTACTTC.

CDR3: CATSRHRDRGDYEQYF. CDR3 DNA sequence: TGTGCCACCAGCAGACACCGGGACAGGGGGGACTACGAGCAGTACTTC. The chain is built from TRBV15 and TRBJ2-7; 11 bases fit TRBD1. This CDR3 region has 16 residues. Germline CDR1 and CDR2: LNHNV and YYDKDF (reference sequence). The junction had 6 bases not matched to a gene; V was cut back by 2 bases and J by 3 bases.

The V gene is TRBV20-1, the J gene TRBJ1-1; D is unclear. Per germline, CDR1 DFQATT and CDR2 SNEGSKA (reference sequence). The CDR3 runs to 13 residues. Trimming removed 3 bases from V and 0 bases from J, with 8 bases in between. Here the CDR3 reads CSASIRLNTEAFF. Here the CDR3 DNA reads TGCAGTGCTAGTATCAGGCTGAACACTGAAGCTTTCTTT.

This clonotype was picked up a small number of times. This may come from a read error, since a much larger clone is one base off. This sequence joins TRBV11-2 and TRBJ1-1; a possible D gene is TRBD1 (5 bases). V lost 5 bases, J lost 0 bases, and 10 bases lay in between. The CDR3 runs to 14 residues. Germline V gene lookup returns CDR1 SGHAT and CDR2 FQNNGV. In DNA, the CDR3 is TGTGCCAGCAGCGTGGGACTTATGAACACTGAAGCTTTCTTT. Translated: CASSVGLMNTEAFF.

V is TRBV2 and J is TRBJ2-5; tentatively, D is TRBD1 (6 bases). The CDR3 has 15 amino acids. Germline lookup yields CDR1 SNHLY and CDR2 FYNNEI. Trimming pared 4 bases from V and 2 bases from J, leaving 14 bases between. CDR3 in DNA: TGTGCCAGCAGTGCAATGGACAGATTTCAAGAGACCCAGTACTTC. It codes for CASSAMDRFQETQYF.

Notes on this clonotype: A clone one base away is much larger, so this may be a read error. The chain uses TRBV15 and TRBJ1-1; D gene unclear. Trimming stripped 6 bases from V and 9 bases from J, with 11 bases between. Germline CDR1 reads LNHNV; CDR2 reads YYDKDF (reference sequence). The CDR3 is 11 residues long. As DNA, the CDR3 is TGTGCCACCAGTGGCCGCAATCAAGCTTTCTTT. Translated: CATSGRNQAFF.

There are many counts of this clonotype. The chain carries TRBV10-3 and TRBJ1-3, with no clear D. With 3 bases removed from V and 2 bases from J, the gap between germline ends came to 14 bases. This CDR3 spans 16 amino acids. CDR1 and CDR2 (germline): ENHRY, SYGVKD. The CDR3 DNA sequence: TGTGCCATCAGTGAAGGGCCAGCGAGAACTGGAAACACCATATATTTT. Amino acid sequence: CAISEGPARTGNTIYF.

The rearrangement joins TRBV7-9 to TRBJ1-1; 10 bases are shared with TRBD1. CDR1 is SEHNR and CDR2 is FQNEAQ in the germline V gene (reference sequence). Germline trimming cut 5 bases from V and 1 base from J; bases unmatched to any gene: 4. This CDR3 region has 15 residues. CDR3 coding DNA: TGTGCCAGCAGCGGATGGACAGGGGGGAACACTGAAGCTTTCTTT. It yields the protein CASSGWTGGNTEAFF.

This rearrangement joins TRBV7-9 to TRBJ2-2, with 10 bases fitting TRBD2. CDR1 SEHNR and CDR2 FQNEAQ come from the germline V gene (reference sequence). This CDR3 contains 17 residues. The V segment lost 2 bases and the J segment 4 bases; nucleotides outside the gene matches: 7. The CDR3 nucleotides read TGTGCCAGCAGCTTATTCCCTAGCGGGAGTGGCACCGGGGAGCTGTTTTTT. Its protein is CASSLFPSGSGTGELFF.

This clonotype showed up just a few times. This chain links TRBV5-6 with TRBJ1-5; D is ambiguous. Germline assignment: CDR1 SGHDT and CDR2 YYEEEE. The CDR3 loop spans 13 amino acids. Trimming took 3 bases from V and 7 from J, leaving 11 bases between them. The CDR3: CASSWGTGQPQHF. CDR3 nucleotides: TGTGCCAGCAGCTGGGGTACTGGCCAGCCCCAGCATTTT.

The chain uses TRBV20-1 and TRBJ1-2; D unclear. The V gene lost 5 bases and the J gene lost 6 bases, with 16 bases spanning the gap. Germline V gene lookup returns CDR1 DFQATT and CDR2 SNEGSKA (reference sequence). The CDR3 has 13 residues. The CDR3 reads CSAPPSYSDGYTF. The DNA of the CDR3 is TGCAGTGCTCCCCCGTCCTACTCGGATGGCTACACCTTC.

This clonotype was detected ten times or more. V gene TRBV7-6 combines with J gene TRBJ1-1, with a weak D call TRBD1 (6 bases). The CDR3 loop spans 12 amino acids. Germline CDR1 SGHVS, CDR2 FNYEAQ. Deletions cut 1 base from V and 6 bases from J, with 6 bases between. The CDR3 loop is CASSLEGAEAFF. The CDR3 coding sequence is TGTGCCAGCAGCTTAGAGGGGGCTGAAGCTTTCTTT.

The chain carries TRBV9 and TRBJ1-2; 7 nucleotides line up with TRBD1. The ends lost 3 bases at V and 4 bases at J; junction bases unmatched: 12. The germline CDR1 and CDR2 sequences are SGDLS and YYNGEE. CDR3 size: 16 residues. CDR3 in DNA: TGTGCCAGCAGCGCGACCGGGACAGCGTCCTTCTATGGCTACACCTTC. It specifies CASSATGTASFYGYTF.

This clonotype was picked up many times. Compared with germline, one end of the junction differs, possibly owing to a read error. The CDR3 spells CASSSGTANEKLFF. CDR3 in DNA: TGTGCCAGCAGTTCCGGGACAGCTAATGAAAAACTGTTTTTT. The chain has TRBV5-1 and TRBJ1-4; 7 bases are a match to TRBD1. CDR3 length: 14 residues. Germline CDR1 and CDR2: SGHRS and YFSETQ.

CDR3 sequence (DNA): TGCAGTGCTAGGGACCGACAGGCGAATCAGCCCCAGCATTTT. Protein product: CSARDRQANQPQHF. The chain combines TRBV20-1 with TRBJ1-5; possible D gene TRBD1, 6 bases. V lost 3 bases, J lost 4 bases, and 13 bases lay in between. Germline assignment: CDR1 DFQATT and CDR2 SNEGSKA (reference sequence). The CDR3 is 14 amino acids.

The genes are TRBV29-1 and TRBJ1-1; TRBD1 agrees at 8 bases. The CDR3 is made up of 13 amino acids. V dropped 5 bases and J dropped 3; count of bases not matched to a gene: 5. Germline CDR1 reads SQVTM; CDR2 reads ANQGSEA. CDR3 DNA: TGCAGCGTTCGACAGGGGCAGGACACTGAAGCTTTCTTT. Its translation is CSVRQGQDTEAFF.

A word on this clonotype: A read error may account for a junction end that differs from germline. V and J are TRBV7-4 and TRBJ2-5; the D gene is possibly TRBD2 (5 bases). In germline, CDR1 is SGHVT, CDR2 SQSDAQ. This CDR3 contains 14 residues. CDR3 region: CASSLHPGLETQYF. CDR3 DNA sequence: TGTGCCAGCAGCTTACATCCAGGACTGGAGACTCAGTACTTC.

CDR3 nucleotides: TGTGCCAGCAGCTTCCGGGACAGGGGACACAACTCCTACGAGCAGTACTTC. It encodes CASSFRDRGHNSYEQYF. The V and J genes are TRBV7-9 and TRBJ2-7, with 10 positions matching TRBD1. CDR1 and CDR2 (germline): SEHNR, FQNEAQ (reference sequence). With V trimmed by 3 bases and J by 0 bases, 8 bases remained unmatched. The CDR3 contains 17 residues.

In the case of this clonotype: A read error may explain this, as a much larger clone is one base away. The chain couples TRBV15 to TRBJ2-5, with a tentative D call TRBD2 (5 bases). Germline CDR1 reads LNHNV; CDR2 reads YYDKDF (reference sequence). This CDR3 spans 15 amino acids. The DNA for the CDR3 is TGTGTCACCAGCAGAGATCGCGAGGGAGCCGAGACCCAGTACTTC. This gives the protein CVTSRDREGAETQYF.

This clonotype was seen at least ten times. The chain recombines TRBV6-6 with TRBJ2-5; 7 positions match TRBD1. Germline CDR1 MNHNY, CDR2 SVGAGI (reference sequence). V trimming: 6 bases; J trimming: 5 bases; junction bases outside the gene matches: 6. The CDR3 totals 13 residues. CDR3 in amino acids: CASSRGQRETQYF. Here the CDR3 DNA reads TGTGCCAGCAGCAGGGGACAGCGGGAGACCCAGTACTTC.

This clonotype was seen repeatedly, ten times or more. The chain carries TRBV7-2 and TRBJ1-2; D gene unclear. V was trimmed by 1 base and J by 8 bases, leaving 11 bases between them. Per the germline V gene, CDR1 is SGHTA and CDR2 is FQGNSA. CDR3 length equals 13 residues. The CDR3 loop reads CASSLGKGVGYTF. The CDR3 DNA reads TGTGCCAGCAGCTTAGGAAAGGGAGTGGGCTACACCTTC. Using reference TRBV7-2 and TRBJ1-2 for the parts outside the CDR3, the full variable domain is GAGVSQSPSNKVTEKGKDVELRCDPISGHTALYWYRQSLGQGLEFLIYFQGNSAPDKSGLPSDRFSAERTGGSVSTLTIQRTQQEDSAVYLCASSLGKGVGYTFGSGTRLTVV.

The CDR3: CSRPSAGYEQYF. In DNA, the CDR3 is TGCAGCCGACCCTCGGCAGGTTACGAGCAGTACTTC. The V and J genes are TRBV29-1 and TRBJ2-7; D gene ambiguous. Germline V CDR1 and CDR2: SQVTM, ANQGSEA. Trimming cost V 8 bases and J 4 bases, with 15 bases left between them. This CDR3 contains 12 residues.

This clonotype was seen a few times. The V and J genes are TRBV7-3 and TRBJ1-2; 7 bases agree with TRBD1. The germline V gene has CDR1 SGHTA and CDR2 FQGTGA. This CDR3 is built from 15 residues. The V gene end was trimmed by 2 bases and the J gene end by 7 bases; junction bases not matched to a gene: 10. The CDR3 loop is CASSLGADRAGGYTF. Written as DNA, the CDR3 is TGTGCCAGCAGCTTAGGGGCCGACAGGGCAGGTGGCTACACCTTC.

The V and J genes are TRBV20-1 and TRBJ2-7, with TRBD2 matching 9 bases. CDR1 is DFQATT and CDR2 is SNEGSKA in the germline V gene (reference sequence). Unmatched junction bases numbered 8, after V lost 5 bases and J lost 0 bases. There are 15 residues in the CDR3. Here the CDR3 reads CSAPDTSGRSYEQYF. DNA for the CDR3: TGCAGTGCTCCCGACACTAGCGGGCGCTCCTACGAGCAGTACTTC.

This clonotype was found many times. The CDR3 nucleotides are TGCAGTGCTAGAGTCAGGGCGACAGAGACCCAGTACTTC. It specifies CSARVRATETQYF. V usage is TRBV20-1 and J usage is TRBJ2-5; TRBD1 might be the D (5 bases). Germline CDR1 and CDR2: DFQATT and SNEGSKA (reference sequence). Trimming stripped 1 base from V and 4 bases from J, with 10 bases between. The CDR3 runs 13 residues.